This TCR beta chain is drawn from a study of regulatory T cells in long-lasting Graves disease (dated by TCRdb to about 2021). For the wider study: Newly diagnosed Graves' disease patients had taken antithyroid drugs for less than 3 months. A total of some 33 samples were covered by TCR sequencing, comprising roughly 13 persistent and around 20 newly diagnosed Graves' disease patients. Patients with persistent Graves' disease were compared with patients with newly diagnosed Graves' disease using TCR sequencing and RNA sequencing of peripheral blood. The study was conducted in China and was registered as a clinical trial. Study-wide conclusions, independent of this receptor: Only the TCR beta chain was sequenced and analyzed. As a limitation, the authors acknowledged that the small sample size may reduce accuracy. Only peripheral blood was studied, because thyroid tissue, the primary lesion, was inaccessible. Compared with newly diagnosed patients, persistent Graves' disease patients had lower TCR Shannon entropy and fewer highly expanded clones, which suggests clonal expansion. Persistent disease showed preferential use of TRBV28, TRBJ1-2 and TRBJ2-5, whereas newly diagnosed disease favored TRBV20-1 and TRBJ2-1. A larger number of public clonotypes was shared among persistent patients (under 3,000) than among newly diagnosed patients (about 990).

The CDR3 sequence holds 13 residues, the cysteine and phenylalanine included. Of all the DNA, just the CDR3 is kept, 39 bases in frame from base 1. Trimming accounts for 6 bases at V and 1 base at J, while the number of junction bases matched to no gene is 3. CDR1 and CDR2 (SQVTM, ANQGSEA) derive from the germline V gene. At least ten counts were recorded for this clonotype. The antigen this receptor binds is unknown. Nothing much larger sits one base from this clone, and base qualities are not available. Per the publication, the time point label means: newly diagnosed GD, antithyroid drugs for less than 3 months. RNA was extracted from PBMCs in TRIzol for both TCR sequencing and RNA sequencing. The diagnosis of Graves' disease followed American Thyroid Association guidelines. Patients for the study were recruited at an endocrinology department in Xi'an, China. Each patient gave 9 to 10 milliliters of peripheral blood, collected in an EDTA anticoagulant tube. Ficoll Paque Plus density gradient separation was used to isolate PBMCs, and no further T cell sorting was done. An Agilent 2100 Bioanalyzer and agarose gel were used to check RNA quality, and a NanoDrop 2000 was used to measure RNA concentration.

Receptor amplification or capture employed multiplex PCR. Sequencing relied on an Illumina HiSeq 4000. TCR beta libraries were built with iRepertoire HTBI primers and Arm-PCR amplification of CDR3 regions. Gel purification was performed on PCR products prior to sequencing. As for the authors' bioinformatics: Gene usage analysis of CDR3 amino acid clonotypes used the 55 to 80 TRBV and some 15 TRBJ segments found across samples. Filtered high-quality paired reads were merged into contigs using COPE and FqMerger. BLAST was used to align contigs to IMGT TRBV, TRBD and TRBJ reference genes, with CDR3 defined following IMGT. Clonotypes above 0.1% frequency were classified as highly expanded clones. Shannon entropy was used to measure repertoire diversity, and the Gini coefficient was used to measure V-J evenness. A clonotype found in more than one individual was treated as public. The public reads were quality trimmed at Q25 with fastp and then assembled into clones with MiXCR by TCRdb, keeping productive beta chains. One record per CDR3 amino acid sequence lists the most common genes and DNA. TCRdb, rather than the study authors, made the V and J calls. Within this sample are about 470,000 distinct CDR3 sequences, with about 15% of them counted one time only. Of the sample, around 17% is held by the ten largest clones.

This sample was also put to use in a study of T cells in Graves' hyperthyroidism and ophthalmopathy. The other study reports the following: A patient counted as having stable Graves' hyperthyroidism if no progression to ophthalmopathy occurred over 18 months of follow-up. Hyperthyroidism patients were aged 18 to 65 years and newly diagnosed, with disease duration of less than 2 months. Any patient with an uncontrolled infection, another autoimmune disease, pregnancy or lactation was excluded. Clinical symptoms, serum thyroxine and TRAb, thyroid ultrasound, and orbital computed tomography formed the basis for the diagnoses. The TCR CDR3 was subjected to a first round of RT-PCR using the HTBI primer set and the Qiagen OneStep RT-PCR kit. Blood samples also contained most of the expanded thyroid clonotypes (frequency above 0.001), which suggests that blood repertoires may reflect thyroid immune responses. A 13 V-J signature model separated ophthalmopathy from stable hyperthyroidism, with approximately 87% sensitivity and 81% to 83% specificity in cross-validation and 80%/75% in testing. In validation, progression to ophthalmopathy was predicted by the model with 55% to 71% sensitivity and 72.22% specificity, a median of approximately 6.5 months before onset. TCR V-J signatures able to tell the groups apart were searched for in a discovery cohort of some 97 patients, of whom under 45 had Graves' ophthalmopathy and 55 to 65 had stable Graves' hyperthyroidism. Prospective prediction of ophthalmopathy was tested in an independent validation cohort consisting of 18 hyperthyroidism patients and around 16 patients who later progressed to ophthalmopathy. The 90 to 100 discovery patients were randomly divided into training and test sets at a 7:3 ratio. In roughly six Graves' hyperthyroidism patients, the study also compared T-cell repertoires from thyroid tissue with T-cell repertoires from blood. After sampling, hyperthyroidism patients received methimazole starting at 30 mg daily, and ophthalmopathy patients received high-dose intravenous methylprednisolone. The libraries were constructed in a second round of multiplex PCR and then size-selected and purified. Libraries were sequenced paired-end with 100 bp reads on an Illumina HiSeq2000. Raw data were processed with SOAPnuke, discarding reads with adapters, uncalled bases, mean Phred below 15, or no exact constant-primer or identifier match. COPE v1.2.5 was used to merge high-quality paired reads, and clonotypes were defined as unique nucleotide sequences. Clonotypes were aligned to IMGT TRBV, TRBD and TRBJ reference segments using MiTCR v1.1. Analysis was restricted to V-J combinations with a frequency above 0.0001, which covered just over 98% of repertoires. A TCS score was defined as the ratio of F50 (clonal expansion) to E x V (chaos), with BLOSUM62-based TCRdist applied between CDR3 peptides within each V-J. Welch's t-statistics and random forest reduced 514 V-J features to under 15, which were used in a naive Bayes classifier (R e1071). Sample size was not statistically predetermined, and blinding of investigators to group allocation was not performed. The paper reports TCR Vbeta CDR3 sequencing of approximately 140 peripheral blood samples: approximately 41 ophthalmopathy, 70 to 85 hyperthyroidism and approximately 17 progressor patients.

The chain is made from TRBV29-1 and TRBJ2-3; 8 middle bases align to TRBD2. This specimen was peripheral blood mononuclear cells (PBMCs), taken at new diagnosis, from a patient treated with antithyroid drugs. The clonotype originates from a woman aged 25 to 45 with Graves disease. Donor details come from another sample of the same person, matched by shared clones. The DNA reads TGCAGCGTACCGACTAGCGGCACAGATACGCAGTATTTT. Its product reads: CSVPTSGTDTQYF.